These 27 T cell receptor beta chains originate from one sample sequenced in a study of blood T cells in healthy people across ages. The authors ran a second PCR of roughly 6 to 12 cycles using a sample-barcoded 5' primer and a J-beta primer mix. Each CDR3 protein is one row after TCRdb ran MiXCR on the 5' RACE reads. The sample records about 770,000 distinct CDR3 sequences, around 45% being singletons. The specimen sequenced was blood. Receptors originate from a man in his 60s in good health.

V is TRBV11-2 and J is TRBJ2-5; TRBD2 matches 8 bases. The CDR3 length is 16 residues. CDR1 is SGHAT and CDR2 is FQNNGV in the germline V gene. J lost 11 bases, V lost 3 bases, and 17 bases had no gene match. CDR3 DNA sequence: TGTGCCAGCAGCTTGGCGGGGGGACACGCAAGTAATGAGCAGTACTTC. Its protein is CASSLAGGHASNEQYF.

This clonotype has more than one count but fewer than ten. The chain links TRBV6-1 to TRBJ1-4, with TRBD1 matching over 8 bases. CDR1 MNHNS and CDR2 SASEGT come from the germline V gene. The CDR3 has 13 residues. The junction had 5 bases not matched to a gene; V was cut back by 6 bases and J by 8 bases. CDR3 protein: CASRDRAGEKLFF. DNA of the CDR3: TGTGCCAGCAGGGACAGGGCTGGAGAAAAACTGTTTTTT.

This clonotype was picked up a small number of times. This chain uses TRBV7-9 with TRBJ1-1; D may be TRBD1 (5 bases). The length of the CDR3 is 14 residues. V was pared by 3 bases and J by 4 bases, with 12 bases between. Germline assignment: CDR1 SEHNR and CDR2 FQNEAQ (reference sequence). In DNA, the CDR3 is TGTGCCAGCAGCTTTGGGTCGGGGACCACTGAAGCTTTCTTT. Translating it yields CASSFGSGTTEAFF.

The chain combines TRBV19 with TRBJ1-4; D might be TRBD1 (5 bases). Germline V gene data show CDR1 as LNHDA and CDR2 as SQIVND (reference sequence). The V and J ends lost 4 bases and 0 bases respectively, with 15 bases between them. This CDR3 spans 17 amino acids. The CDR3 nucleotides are TGTGCCAGTAGTACGCCGGGACGGTCTGCAACTAATGAAAAACTGTTTTTT. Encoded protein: CASSTPGRSATNEKLFF.

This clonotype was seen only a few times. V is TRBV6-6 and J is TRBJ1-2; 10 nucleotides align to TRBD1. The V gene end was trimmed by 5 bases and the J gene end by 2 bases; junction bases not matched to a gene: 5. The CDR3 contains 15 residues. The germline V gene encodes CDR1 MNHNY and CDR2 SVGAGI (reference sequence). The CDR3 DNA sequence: TGTGCCAGCAGTGCGGGACAGGGGAGAAACTATGGCTACACCTTC. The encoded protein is CASSAGQGRNYGYTF.

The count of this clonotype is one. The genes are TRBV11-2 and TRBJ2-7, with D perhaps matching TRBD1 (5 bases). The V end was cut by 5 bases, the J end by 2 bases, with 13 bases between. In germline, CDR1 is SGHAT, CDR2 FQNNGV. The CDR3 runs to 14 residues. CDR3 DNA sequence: TGTGCCAGCAGCAGTATAGGGGCAACCTACGAGCAGTACTTC. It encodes CASSSIGATYEQYF.

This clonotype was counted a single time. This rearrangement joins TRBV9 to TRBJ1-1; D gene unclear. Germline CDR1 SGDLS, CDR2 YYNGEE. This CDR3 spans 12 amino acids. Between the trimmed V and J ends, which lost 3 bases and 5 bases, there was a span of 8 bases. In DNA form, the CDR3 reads TGTGCCAGCAGCGCCCCGGGTACTGAAGCTTTCTTT. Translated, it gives CASSAPGTEAFF.

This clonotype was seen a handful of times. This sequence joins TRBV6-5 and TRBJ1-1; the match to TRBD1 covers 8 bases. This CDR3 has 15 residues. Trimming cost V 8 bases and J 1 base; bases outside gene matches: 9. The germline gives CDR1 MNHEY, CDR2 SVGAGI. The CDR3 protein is CASSNSGTGNTEAFF. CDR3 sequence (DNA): TGTGCCAGCTCAAATTCCGGGACAGGGAACACTGAAGCTTTCTTT.

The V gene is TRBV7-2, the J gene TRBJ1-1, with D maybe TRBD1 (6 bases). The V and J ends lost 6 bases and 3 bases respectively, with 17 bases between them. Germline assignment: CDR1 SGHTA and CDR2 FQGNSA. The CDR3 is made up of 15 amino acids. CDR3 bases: TGTGCCAGCAGTTTTAGCAGGGGATCGGACACTGAAGCTTTCTTT. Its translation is CASSFSRGSDTEAFF.

The chain's CDR3 is CASSLTSANTGELFF. CDR3 sequence (DNA): TGTGCCAGCAGTCTGACTAGCGCGAACACCGGGGAGCTGTTTTTT. The chain couples TRBV6-5 to TRBJ2-2, with TRBD2 identical over 8 bases. The ends lost 5 bases at V and 0 bases at J; junction bases unmatched: 2. The CDR3 loop spans 15 amino acids. Germline CDR1 reads MNHEY; CDR2 reads SVGAGI.

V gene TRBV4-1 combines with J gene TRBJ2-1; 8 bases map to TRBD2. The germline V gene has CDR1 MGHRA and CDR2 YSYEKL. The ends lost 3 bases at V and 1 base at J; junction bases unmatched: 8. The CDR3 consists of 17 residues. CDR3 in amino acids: CASSQHSGGPSYNEQFF. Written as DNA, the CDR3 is TGCGCCAGCAGCCAGCACAGCGGGGGCCCATCCTACAATGAGCAGTTCTTC.

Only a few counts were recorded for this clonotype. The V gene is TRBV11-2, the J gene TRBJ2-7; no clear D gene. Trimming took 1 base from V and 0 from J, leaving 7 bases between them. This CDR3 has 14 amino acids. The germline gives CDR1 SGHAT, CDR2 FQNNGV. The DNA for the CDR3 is TGTGCCAGCAGCTTAGCAGGCTTCTCCTACGAGCAGTACTTC. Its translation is CASSLAGFSYEQYF. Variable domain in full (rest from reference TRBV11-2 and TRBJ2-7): EAGVAQSPRYKIIEKRQSVAFWCNPISGHATLYWYQQILGQGPKLLIQFQNNGVVDDSQLPKDRFSAERLKGVDSTLKIQPAKLEDSAVYLCASSLAGFSYEQYFGPGTRLTVT.

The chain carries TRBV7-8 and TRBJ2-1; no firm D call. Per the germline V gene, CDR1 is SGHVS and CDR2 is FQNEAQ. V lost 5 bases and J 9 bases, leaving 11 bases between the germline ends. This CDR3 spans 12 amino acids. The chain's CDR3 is CASSPVSREQFF. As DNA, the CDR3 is TGTGCCAGCAGCCCGGTCTCACGTGAGCAGTTCTTC.

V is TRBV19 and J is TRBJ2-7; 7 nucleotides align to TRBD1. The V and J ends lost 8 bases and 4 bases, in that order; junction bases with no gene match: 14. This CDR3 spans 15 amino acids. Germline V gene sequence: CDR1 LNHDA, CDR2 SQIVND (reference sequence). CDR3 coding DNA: TGTGCCAGTGGAGACAGGGACCATGGTCGGTACGAGCAGTACTTC. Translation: CASGDRDHGRYEQYF. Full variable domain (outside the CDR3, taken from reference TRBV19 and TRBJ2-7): DGGITQSPKYLFRKEGQNVTLSCEQNLNHDAMYWYRQDPGQGLRLIYYSQIVNDFQKGDIAEGYSVSREKKESFPLTVTSAQKNPTAFYLCASGDRDHGRYEQYFGPGTRLTVT.

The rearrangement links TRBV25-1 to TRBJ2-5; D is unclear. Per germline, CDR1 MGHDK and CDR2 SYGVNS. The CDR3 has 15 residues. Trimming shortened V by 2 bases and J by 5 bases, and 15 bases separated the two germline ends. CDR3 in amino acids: CASSEVLGGWETQYF. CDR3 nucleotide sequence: TGTGCCAGCAGTGAAGTGTTAGGTGGCTGGGAGACCCAGTACTTC. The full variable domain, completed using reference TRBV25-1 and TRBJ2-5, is EADIYQTPRYLVIGTGKKITLECSQTMGHDKMYWYQQDPGMELHLIHYSYGVNSTEKGDLSSESTVSRIRTEHFPLTLESARPSHTSQYLCASSEVLGGWETQYFGPGTRLLVL.

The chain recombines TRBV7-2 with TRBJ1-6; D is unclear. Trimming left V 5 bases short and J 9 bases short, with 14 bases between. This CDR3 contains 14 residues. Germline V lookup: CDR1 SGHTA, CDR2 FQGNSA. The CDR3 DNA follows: TGTGCCAGCAGCACCGGACTCGGGAGTTCACCCCTCCACTTT. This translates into CASSTGLGSSPLHF.

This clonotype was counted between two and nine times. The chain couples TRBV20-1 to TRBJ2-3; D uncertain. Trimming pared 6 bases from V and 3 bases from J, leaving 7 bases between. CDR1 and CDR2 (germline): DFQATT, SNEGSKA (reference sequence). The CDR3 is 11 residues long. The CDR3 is CSAFGTDTQYF. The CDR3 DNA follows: TGCAGTGCCTTTGGGACAGATACGCAGTATTTT.

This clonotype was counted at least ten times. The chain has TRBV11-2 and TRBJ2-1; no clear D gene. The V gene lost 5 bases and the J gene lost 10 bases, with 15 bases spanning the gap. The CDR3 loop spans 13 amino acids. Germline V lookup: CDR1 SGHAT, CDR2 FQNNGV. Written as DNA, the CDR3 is TGTGCCAGCAGCACAACGGGTCCCGGCGAGCAGTTCTTC. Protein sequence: CASSTTGPGEQFF. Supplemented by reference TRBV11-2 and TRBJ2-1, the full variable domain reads EAGVAQSPRYKIIEKRQSVAFWCNPISGHATLYWYQQILGQGPKLLIQFQNNGVVDDSQLPKDRFSAERLKGVDSTLKIQPAKLEDSAVYLCASSTTGPGEQFFGPGTRLTVL.

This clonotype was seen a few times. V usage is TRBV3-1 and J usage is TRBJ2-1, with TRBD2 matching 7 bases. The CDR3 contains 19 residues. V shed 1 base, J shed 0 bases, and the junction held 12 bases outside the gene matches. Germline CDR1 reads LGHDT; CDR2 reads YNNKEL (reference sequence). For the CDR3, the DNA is TGTGCCAGCAGCCAAGCCCCAGGGCTAGGGGACTACTCCTACAATGAGCAGTTCTTC. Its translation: CASSQAPGLGDYSYNEQFF.

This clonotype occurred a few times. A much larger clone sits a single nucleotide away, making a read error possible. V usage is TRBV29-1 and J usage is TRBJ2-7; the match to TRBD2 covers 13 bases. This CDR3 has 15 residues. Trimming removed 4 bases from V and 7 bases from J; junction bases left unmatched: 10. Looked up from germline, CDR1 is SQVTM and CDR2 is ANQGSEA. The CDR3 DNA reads TGCAGCGTTGGGGGACTAGCGGGGTGGTCCAATGAGCAGTACTTC. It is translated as CSVGGLAGWSNEQYF.

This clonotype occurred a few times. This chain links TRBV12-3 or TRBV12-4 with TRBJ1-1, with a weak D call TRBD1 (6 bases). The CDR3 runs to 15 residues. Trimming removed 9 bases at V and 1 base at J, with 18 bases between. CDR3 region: CASTTQGTSNTEAFF. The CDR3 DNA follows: TGTGCCAGTACTACCCAGGGGACTTCGAACACTGAAGCTTTCTTT.

CDR3 bases: TGCAGTGCTCGACAGGGGGTGAACACTGAAGCTTTCTTT. This sequence encodes CSARQGVNTEAFF. The chain links TRBV20-1 to TRBJ1-1; 9 nucleotides align to TRBD1. The CDR3 is 13 residues long. The V gene's germline CDR1 is DFQATT and CDR2 SNEGSKA (reference sequence). The V segment lost 5 bases and the J segment 0 bases; nucleotides outside the gene matches: 1.

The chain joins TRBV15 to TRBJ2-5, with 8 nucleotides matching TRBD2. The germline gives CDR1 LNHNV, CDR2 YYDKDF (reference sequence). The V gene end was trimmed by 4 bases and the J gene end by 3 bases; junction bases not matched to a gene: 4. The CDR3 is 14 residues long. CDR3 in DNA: TGTGCCACCAGCATGGGAGCGGGGGAAGAGACCCAGTACTTC. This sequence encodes CATSMGAGEETQYF.

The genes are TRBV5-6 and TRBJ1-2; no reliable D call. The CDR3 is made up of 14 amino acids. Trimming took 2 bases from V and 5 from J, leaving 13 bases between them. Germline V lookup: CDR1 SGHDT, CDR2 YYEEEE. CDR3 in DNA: TGTGCCAGCAGCTTAGGGAGATCCTATTATGGCTACACCTTC. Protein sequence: CASSLGRSYYGYTF.

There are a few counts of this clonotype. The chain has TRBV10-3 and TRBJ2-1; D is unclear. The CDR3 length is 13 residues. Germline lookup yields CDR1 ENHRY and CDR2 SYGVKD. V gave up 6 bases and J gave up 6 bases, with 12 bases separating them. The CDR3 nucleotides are TGTGCCATCAGGACCGAACTTATCAATGAGCAGTTCTTC. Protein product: CAIRTELINEQFF.

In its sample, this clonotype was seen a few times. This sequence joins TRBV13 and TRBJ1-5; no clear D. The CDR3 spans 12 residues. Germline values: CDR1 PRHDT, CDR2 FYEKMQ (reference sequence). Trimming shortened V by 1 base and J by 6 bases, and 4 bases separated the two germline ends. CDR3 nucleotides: TGTGCCAGCAGCTTAGAAGGTCAGCCCCAGCATTTT. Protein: CASSLEGQPQHF.

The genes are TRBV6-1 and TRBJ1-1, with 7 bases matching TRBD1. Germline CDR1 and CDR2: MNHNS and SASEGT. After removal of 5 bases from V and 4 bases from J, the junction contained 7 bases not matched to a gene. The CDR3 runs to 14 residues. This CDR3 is CASSPTGAGTEAFF. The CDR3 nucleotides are TGTGCCAGCAGTCCAACAGGGGCGGGCACTGAAGCTTTCTTT.